A single TCR beta chain is shown here with its context. This specimen comes from a study of blood T cell repertoires in COVID-19. The repertoire was sequenced with immunoSEQ multiplex PCR; TCRdb's copy has only in-frame clones and lacks some. Of more than 200,000 clones listed, 75% to 85% are singletons. The TCR was taken from a woman between 35 and 50 years old who had recovered from COVID-19. Sequenced: peripheral blood.

DNA of the CDR3: TGTGCCAGCAGCCTCACAACAGGGGTCAGGGAGACCCAGTACTTC. The encoded protein is CASSLTTGVRETQYF. The rearrangement uses TRBV28 and TRBJ2-5; 7 bases map to TRBD1. The V segment lost 6 bases and the J segment 5 bases; nucleotides outside the gene matches: 12. CDR1 is MDHEN and CDR2 is SYDVKM in the germline V gene. This CDR3 is built from 15 residues.